The clone carrying this TCR beta chain was detected a few times. This entry belongs to a study of human T cells and chemical hapten exposure. The ends were cut back, 4 bases at V and 2 bases at J, with 10 bases in the middle. Per the germline V gene, CDR1 is SQVTM and CDR2 is ANQGSEA. The CDR3 runs 13 residues. MiXCR was run by TCRdb on the 5' RACE reads, yielding one entry per CDR3 protein. Among about 81,000 distinct CDR3 sequences listed, under 10% were seen once. Unfractionated whole blood yielded the extracted total RNA. This TCR came from a male donor in good health. The chain couples TRBV29-1 to TRBJ2-3; D not resolved. In nucleotides, the CDR3 is TGCAGCGTTGTTCGGCTCCTCACAGATACGCAGTATTTT. It specifies CSVVRLLTDTQYF.